The 6 T cell receptor beta chains listed next were all sequenced from one sample in a study of blood T cells in healthy people across ages. For the second PCR, which ran for 7 to 11 cycles, a sample-barcoded 5' primer and a J-beta primer mix were used. TCRdb reanalysed the 5' RACE reads using MiXCR and keeps one entry per CDR3 protein. The data show about 800,000 distinct CDR3 sequences, around 25% seen once. Separately, the same data were catalogued under a study of T cells of mothers and their children.

What was sequenced was blood. The receptor set was obtained from a boy aged 5-17 years in good health.

The table lists this clonotype with a few counts. The chain carries TRBV7-8 and TRBJ2-7; 8 positions agree with TRBD1. Trimming removed 5 bases from V and 5 bases from J; junction bases left unmatched: 11. Germline CDR1 is SGHVS and CDR2 is FQNEAQ. This CDR3 is built from 15 residues. The DNA for the CDR3 is TGTGCCAGCAGCCTGAGGACAGGGTCTATACACGAGCAGTACTTC. Translating gives CASSLRTGSIHEQYF.

There are a few counts of this clonotype. In DNA form, the CDR3 reads TGTGCCAGCAGCAAAGGTCCGGGGGTAACAGATACGCAGTATTTT. This translates into CASSKGPGVTDTQYF. The chain couples TRBV21-1 to TRBJ2-3; the D segment call TRBD1 is taken from the table without a DNA check. TRBV21-1 is annotated as a pseudogene. The CDR3 covers 15 residues.

This chain links TRBV5-1 with TRBJ1-4; D not certain. The length of the CDR3 is 15 residues. The ends were cut back, 0 bases at V and 8 bases at J, with 14 bases in the middle. Germline CDR1 and CDR2: SGHRS and YFSETQ. The CDR3 region has the DNA TGCGCCAGCAGCTTGGCCGACGGGCGAGGCGAAAAACTGTTTTTT. Amino acid sequence: CASSLADGRGEKLFF.

J is TRBJ2-5 and V is TRBV6-6; TRBD1 agrees at 7 bases. V was pared by 6 bases and J by 1 base, with 5 bases of the junction left unmatched. The CDR3 is 14 amino acids. The germline gives CDR1 MNHNY, CDR2 SVGAGI (reference sequence). CDR3: CASRVRTGQETQYF. In DNA form, the CDR3 reads TGTGCCAGCAGGGTCCGGACAGGCCAAGAGACCCAGTACTTC.

V is TRBV5-8 and J is TRBJ2-4; D perhaps matches TRBD1 (6 bases). CDR1 SGHTS and CDR2 YDEGEE come from the germline V gene. This CDR3 is 16 amino acids long. The ends were cut back, 4 bases at V and 2 bases at J, with 16 bases in the middle. CDR3: CASSTGNRVSKNIQYF. CDR3 nucleotides: TGTGCCAGCAGCACAGGAAACAGGGTTTCCAAAAACATTCAGTACTTC.

The chain couples TRBV3-1 to TRBJ2-1, with 10 bases aligning to TRBD1. Germline CDR1 is LGHDT and CDR2 is YNNKEL (reference sequence). The junction had 2 bases not matched to a gene; V was cut back by 1 base and J by 11 bases. The CDR3 has 13 residues. CDR3 DNA: TGTGCCAGCAGCCAAGGGGACAGGGGTCAGCAGTTCTTC. Its protein is CASSQGDRGQQFF.